This T cell receptor beta chain comes out of a study of OX40 agonist ivuxolimab in advanced cancers. Broadly, across the study: Ivuxolimab, which targeted the costimulatory receptor OX40 (CD134), was an agonistic, fully human IgG2 monoclonal antibody. The point of sequencing TCRbeta in the periphery was to test whether ivuxolimab changed TCR sequence diversity and drove clonal T-cell expansion. In the dose-escalation cohort, 70% to 85% of patients were male, and the mean age was around 60 years, with a range of roughly 20 to 85. Prior anti-PD-1, anti-PD-L1 or anti-CTLA-4 therapy was permitted, and roughly two fifths of dose-escalation patients had received checkpoint inhibitors. The paper covers the monotherapy dose-escalation part of the phase I ivuxolimab trial, which included N ≈ 50 patients. Three dose-escalation patients achieved partial responses, one with hepatocellular carcinoma and two with cutaneous melanoma. Of the approximately 53 patients in dose escalation, some 19 had hepatocellular carcinoma, about 15 had melanoma, 9 had renal cell carcinoma and 9 had head and neck cancer. Intravenous ivuxolimab was administered to patients every 2 weeks at six dose levels: 0.01, 0.1, 0.3, 1.5, 3 and 10 mg/kg.

The trial excluded patients who had a history of autoimmune disease or were on systemic immunosuppression. Peripheral blood for TCR sequencing was collected from all dose cohorts at baseline, on cycle 4 day 1, and on cycle 7 day 1. The samples were taken from a phase I, first-in-human, multicenter, open-label dose-escalation trial of ivuxolimab. Adults with locally advanced or metastatic melanoma, renal cell carcinoma, hepatocellular carcinoma or head and neck squamous cell carcinoma were enrolled in the trial. Before TCR sequencing, CD4+ and CD8+ T cells were separately sorted from peripheral blood. Results the study describes overall, beyond this receptor: At doses from 0.1 to 3.0 mg/kg, clonal expansion was seen in both CD4+ and CD8+ blood T cells between baseline and week 6. The antigen specificity of the peripheral T cells that underwent clonal expansion was not determined. Low levels of normalized T-cell clonal expansion were also seen in some nonresponding patients. After ivuxolimab, CD8+ T cells had more expanded clones than CD4+ T cells on average. In the 0.1-3.0 mg/kg groups, partial responders were among the patients with the lowest normalized peripheral clonal expansion, particularly in CD8+ T cells.

V is pared back by 5 bases and J by 15 bases, with 14 bases lying between the germline termini. The germline V gene encodes CDR1 SGHAT and CDR2 FQNNGV. Reading from cysteine to phenylalanine, the CDR3 counts 11 amino acids. The read is trimmed to its CDR3 DNA, 33 bases read in frame from base 1. On this clone: Its binding antigen is unknown. No base quality information exists; no much larger clone differs at one position.

Genomic DNA was isolated from the sorted cells so that the TCRbeta CDR3 region could be sequenced. TCRbeta CDR3 regions were sequenced using the immunoSEQ Assay. TCRdb took over this immuneACCESS table, retaining in-frame rearrangements with V and J assigned. Such tables are incomplete; in checked studies, under half of the missing clones stem from an unresolved V gene, and the remainder is unexplained. This sample comprises tens of thousands of clones, approximately 86% of them detected only once. The ten largest make up around an eighth of the sample. Recombination linked TRBV11-2 to TRBJ2-4; the D gene is perhaps TRBD1, on 5 matching bases. This sequence was found in an adult with an advanced solid tumor such as melanoma, head and neck, liver or kidney cancer. Sample: CD4+ or CD8+ T cells sorted from blood, taken in a trial of the OX40 agonist ivuxolimab. The CDR3 here reads CASSLVTGRYF. The DNA sequence is given as TGTGCCAGCAGCCTCGTAACAGGCAGGTACTTC.